The entry below gives a single TCR beta chain sequence along with its context. This entry comes from a study of blood T cell repertoires in COVID-19. Overall study context: Both acute and convalescent COVID-19 samples were obtained from the United States, Italy and Spain. PBMCs, B-cell-depleted T cells, or T cells provided the cDNA or gDNA that made up the material.

In the original analysis: For nucleated cells, counts were estimated from reference gene primer amplification. TCRdb's table, derived via immunoSEQ multiplex PCR, lists solely in-frame clones and lacks some. From that table come the V and J calls and clone size; the DNA was used to work out D and trimming. The data contain tens of thousands of clones, 70% to 90% of them singletons. The CDR3 loop spans 17 amino acids. The V gene lost 0 bases and the J gene lost 0 bases, with 12 bases spanning the gap. The gene calls are TRBV5-7 and TRBJ1-4, with D tentatively TRBD1 (6 bases). TRBV5-7 is an ORF; its function is uncertain. Sequenced input: peripheral blood. The clonotype originates from a human donor in a cohort sampled during active COVID-19. The CDR3 protein is CASSLDRAIATNEKLFF. CDR3 sequence (DNA): TGTGCCAGCAGCTTGGACAGGGCTATTGCAACTAATGAAAAACTGTTTTTT.